A single sample gave rise to the 10 T cell receptor beta chains below, sequenced in a study of OX40 agonist ivuxolimab in advanced cancers. The library came from the immunoSEQ multiplex PCR assay. TCRdb limited this immuneACCESS table to in-frame rearrangements with V and J called. A share of clones is missing; checked studies link under half to unresolved V genes, and the rest is unexplained. The sample records 26,000 or so clones, around nine tenths of which are singletons. Clones ranked in the top ten supply just under 20% of the sample. The specimen was CD4+ or CD8+ T cells sorted from blood, collected in a trial of the OX40 agonist ivuxolimab. The receptors were gathered from an adult with an advanced solid tumor such as melanoma, head and neck, liver or kidney cancer.

The chain carries TRBV28 and TRBJ2-1; 13 bases are a match to TRBD2. CDR3 length equals 16 residues. J gave up 7 bases and V 2 bases, and 5 bases lay outside the gene matches. Germline V CDR1 and CDR2: MDHEN, SYDVKM. The DNA of the CDR3 is TGTGCCAGCAGTTTACCTGGACTAGCGGGAGAGAATGAGCAGTTCTTC. It specifies CASSLPGLAGENEQFF.

V is TRBV28 and J is TRBJ2-3; 9 bases fit TRBD1. The CDR3 spans 17 residues. Trimming removed 2 bases from V and 0 bases from J; junction bases left unmatched: 6. Germline V lookup: CDR1 MDHEN, CDR2 SYDVKM. CDR3 sequence: CASSLGTGHTSTDTQYF. The CDR3 DNA reads TGTGCCAGCAGTTTAGGGACAGGGCATACCAGCACAGATACGCAGTATTTT.

The chain links TRBV7-9 to TRBJ2-7; 10 bases map to TRBD1. Germline CDR1 SEHNR, CDR2 FQNEAQ (reference sequence). J gave up 5 bases and V 5 bases, and 6 bases lay outside the gene matches. CDR3 length: 14 residues. The CDR3 is CASSHRDRGDEQYF. The DNA of the CDR3 is TGTGCCAGCAGCCATCGGGACAGGGGAGACGAGCAGTACTTC.

V gene TRBV9 combines with J gene TRBJ1-2; weak D call: TRBD1 (5 bases). Germline values: CDR1 SGDLS, CDR2 YYNGEE. V was shortened by 3 bases and J by 8 bases, with 32 bases between the two germline ends. This CDR3 is built from 19 residues. The DNA for the CDR3 is TGTGCCAGCAGCGGATACGACATCCTTGGTGAGGGGCCGCGGTGGGGCTACACCTTC. Amino acid sequence: CASSGYDILGEGPRWGYTF.

The rearrangement joins TRBV28 to TRBJ2-1, with 9 bases identical to TRBD2. The junction had 9 bases not matched to a gene; V was cut back by 7 bases and J by 2 bases. In germline, CDR1 is MDHEN, CDR2 SYDVKM. There are 16 residues in the CDR3. Here the CDR3 DNA reads TGTGCCAGCAACTGGCTAGCGGGATTCGCCTACAATGAGCAGTTCTTC. Amino acid sequence: CASNWLAGFAYNEQFF.

The chain combines TRBV5-4 with TRBJ1-2; D not certain. The CDR3 has 11 amino acids. Germline V gives CDR1 SGHNT, CDR2 YYREEE (reference sequence). The germline V and J ends were trimmed by 0 bases and 9 bases, with 6 bases remaining between them. The CDR3 DNA follows: TGTGCCAGCAGCTTGGGGTCACGCTACACCTTC. Translating it yields CASSLGSRYTF.

This rearrangement joins TRBV28 to TRBJ2-7; 8 positions agree with TRBD2. The CDR3 is 14 residues long. Germline CDR1 reads MDHEN; CDR2 reads SYDVKM. The V and J ends lost 6 bases and 2 bases, in that order; junction bases with no gene match: 6. The CDR3 region has the DNA TGTGCCAGCAGGCGGACTAGCAGTCCCTACGAGCAGTACTTC. It yields the protein CASRRTSSPYEQYF.

This chain joins TRBV19 and TRBJ2-5, with TRBD2 matching over 8 bases. Germline CDR1 reads LNHDA; CDR2 reads SQIVND (reference sequence). This CDR3 has 16 residues. J lost 1 base, V lost 7 bases, and 11 bases had no gene match. CDR3 sequence (DNA): TGTGCCAGTACTACAGGGTTCGGGACTAGCCAAGAGACCCAGTACTTC. The encoded protein is CASTTGFGTSQETQYF.

This clone has more than one count but fewer than ten. The CDR3: CASSWEENTEAFF. In nucleotides, the CDR3 is TGTGCCAGCAGCTGGGAAGAGAACACTGAAGCTTTCTTT. The chain is built from TRBV5-6 and TRBJ1-1; D ambiguous. From germline, CDR1 is SGHDT and CDR2 YYEEEE. V was clipped by 3 bases and J by 1 base, with 7 bases between them. The CDR3 consists of 13 residues.

The chain uses TRBV28 and TRBJ2-3; TRBD1 matches at 7 bases. V was clipped by 6 bases and J by 6 bases; unmatched bases: 6. The length of the CDR3 is 13 residues. CDR1 and CDR2 (germline): MDHEN, SYDVKM. Here the CDR3 reads CASSPPGGDTQYF. CDR3 coding DNA: TGTGCCAGCAGCCCCCCAGGGGGTGATACGCAGTATTTT.